The 25 T cell receptor beta chains below come from one sample, sequenced in a study of blood T cell repertoires in COVID-19. Clones were read by immunoSEQ multiplex PCR, and TCRdb kept only the in-frame ones, dropping some. The sample lists about 340,000 clones, 92% occurring once. Sequenced: PBMCs or T cells enriched from blood (not recorded which). The receptors were sampled from a woman younger than 45 who had recovered from COVID-19.

This chain connects TRBV5-4 to TRBJ2-3; 7 positions agree with TRBD2. The CDR3 totals 15 residues. CDR1 SGHNT and CDR2 YYREEE come from the germline V gene (reference sequence). V trimming: 3 bases; J trimming: 3 bases; junction bases outside the gene matches: 7. This CDR3 reads CASSSRGRGTDTQYF. The CDR3 DNA reads as TGTGCCAGCAGCTCTCGCGGGAGAGGGACAGATACGCAGTATTTT.

The chain employs TRBV5-4 and TRBJ2-1; a possible D gene is TRBD2 (6 bases). CDR3 length: 15 amino acids. The V and J ends lost 4 bases and 7 bases respectively, with 18 bases between them. Germline V gives CDR1 SGHNT, CDR2 YYREEE (reference sequence). CDR3 in amino acids: CASSGPTRIGNEQFF. CDR3 nucleotides: TGTGCCAGCAGCGGGCCGACTAGGATCGGGAATGAGCAGTTCTTC.

This chain joins TRBV3-1 (or the pseudogene TRBV3-2) and TRBJ2-1; D might be TRBD2 (6 bases). From germline, CDR1 is LGHDT and CDR2 YNNKEL (reference sequence). The V and J ends lost 3 bases and 2 bases respectively, with 8 bases between them. CDR3 length equals 14 residues. CDR3 protein: CASSHTSPYNEQFF. CDR3 DNA: TGTGCCAGCAGCCACACTAGCCCCTACAATGAGCAGTTCTTC.

The gene calls are TRBV5-1 and TRBJ1-4; D call uncertain. CDR3 length equals 15 residues. The V end was cut by 2 bases, the J end by 8 bases, with 16 bases between. Germline lookup yields CDR1 SGHRS and CDR2 YFSETQ. The DNA for the CDR3 is TGCGCCAGCAGCTTCGAATCCGGTTCAGGAGAAAAACTGTTTTTT. Amino acids: CASSFESGSGEKLFF.

The CDR3 sequence: CASSLAGDKLGEQYF. CDR3 coding DNA: TGTGCCAGCAGCTTGGCCGGGGACAAGTTAGGGGAGCAGTACTTC. The chain uses TRBV5-4 and TRBJ2-7; possible D gene TRBD1, 6 bases. Looked up from germline, CDR1 is SGHNT and CDR2 is YYREEE (reference sequence). The CDR3 is 15 residues long. Trimming shortened V by 0 bases and J by 7 bases, and 17 bases separated the two germline ends.

V usage is TRBV6-5 and J usage is TRBJ1-2; D unclear. Germline V gives CDR1 MNHEY, CDR2 SVGAGI. V dropped 8 bases and J dropped 0 bases, with 10 bases sitting between them. The CDR3 is 13 residues long. CDR3 sequence: CASFPTANYGYTF. The CDR3 DNA reads TGTGCCAGCTTCCCCACAGCTAACTATGGCTACACCTTC.

Concerning this clone: Other DNA sequences in this sample translate to the same CDR3. V and J are TRBV19 and TRBJ1-1; 7 bases match TRBD1. This CDR3 comprises 13 residues. J lost 3 bases, V lost 3 bases, and 1 base had no gene match. Germline V gene lookup returns CDR1 LNHDA and CDR2 SQIVND (reference sequence). CDR3 nucleotides: TGTGCCAGTAGTATTGACAGGGACACTGAAGCTTTCTTT. Translation gives CASSIDRDTEAFF. The full variable domain, in which reference TRBV19 and TRBJ1-1 provide the parts outside the CDR3, is DGGITQSPKYLFRKEGQNVTLSCEQNLNHDAMYWYRQDPGQGLRLIYYSQIVNDFQKGDIAEGYSVSREKKESFPLTVTSAQKNPTAFYLCASSIDRDTEAFFGQGTRLTVV.

V is TRBV5-4 and J is TRBJ1-6, with D possibly TRBD1 on 5 matching bases. Trimming took 3 bases from V and 6 from J, leaving 10 bases between them. The CDR3 totals 14 residues. Germline CDR1 reads SGHNT; CDR2 reads YYREEE (reference sequence). CDR3 amino acids: CASSYTGTNSPLHF. The CDR3 DNA sequence: TGTGCCAGCAGCTACACAGGAACTAATTCACCCCTCCACTTT.

The V and J genes are TRBV29-1 and TRBJ1-3, with D tentatively TRBD1 (5 bases). The germline V gene has CDR1 SQVTM and CDR2 ANQGSEA. V gave up 3 bases and J gave up 0 bases, with 12 bases separating them. The CDR3 contains 15 residues. As DNA, the CDR3 is TGCAGCGTTGACATGGGGCCCGGCTCTGGAAACACCATATATTTT. It codes for CSVDMGPGSGNTIYF.

Comments on this clone: The conserved closing phenylalanine or tryptophan is absent in this CDR3, likely reflecting a read error. Because the CDR3's place on the DNA is in doubt, the DNA is left out and the CDR3 is given as listed by TCRdb. The chain carries TRBV12-3 or TRBV12-4 and TRBJ2-7; the table's D call TRBD2 went unverified against the DNA. Ends included, the CDR3 has 12 residues. CDR3 loop: CASSSQRGGISL.

The J gene is TRBJ1-4, the V gene TRBV12-3 or TRBV12-4; D unresolved. V gave up 3 bases and J gave up 7 bases, with 9 bases separating them. The CDR3 runs 13 residues. CDR3: CASSLGVVEKLFF. CDR3 DNA: TGTGCCAGCAGTTTGGGAGTGGTTGAAAAACTGTTTTTT.

The gene calls are TRBV4-1 and TRBJ2-7; tentative D call: TRBD2 (6 bases). The germline V gene encodes CDR1 MGHRA and CDR2 YSYEKL. The CDR3 consists of 16 residues. V lost 4 bases and J 3 bases, leaving 19 bases between the germline ends. The CDR3 spells CASSPLKGGRNYEQYF. DNA of the CDR3: TGCGCCAGCAGCCCTTTAAAAGGTGGGAGGAACTACGAGCAGTACTTC.

The chain couples TRBV30 to TRBJ2-7, with D hard to call. Trimming cost V 1 base and J 1 base, with 5 bases left between them. The CDR3 is made up of 12 amino acids. Germline assignment: CDR1 GTSNPN and CDR2 SVGIG (reference sequence). This chain's CDR3 is CAWSALSYEQYF. The CDR3 bases are TGTGCCTGGAGTGCCTTGTCCTACGAGCAGTACTTC.

The chain couples TRBV5-5 to TRBJ2-1; 11 nucleotides agree with TRBD2. There are 16 residues in the CDR3. With V trimmed by 5 bases and J by 0 bases, 4 bases remained unmatched. CDR1 and CDR2 (germline): SGHKS, YYEKEE (reference sequence). The CDR3 sequence: CASSPGLAVSYNEQFF. CDR3 DNA: TGTGCCAGCAGTCCGGGACTAGCGGTCTCCTACAATGAGCAGTTCTTC.

The V call is TRBV4-2, the J call TRBJ1-4; D might be TRBD1 (6 bases). CDR3 size: 14 residues. V was trimmed by 5 bases and J by 4 bases, leaving 11 bases between them. The germline CDR1 and CDR2 sequences are LGHNA and YNFKEQ. This CDR3 is CASSKGGGNEKLFF. CDR3 sequence (DNA): TGTGCCAGCAGCAAAGGGGGGGGTAATGAAAAACTGTTTTTT.

As concerns this clone: Other DNA variants within this sample encode the same CDR3. The chain joins TRBV7-2 to TRBJ2-1, with 10 nucleotides matching TRBD2. The germline gives CDR1 SGHTA, CDR2 FQGNSA. With V trimmed by 5 bases and J by 4 bases, 5 bases remained unmatched. The CDR3 totals 15 residues. In nucleotides, the CDR3 is TGTGCCAGCAGCCCTAGCGGGAGAGGGTACAATGAGCAGTTCTTC. It is translated as CASSPSGRGYNEQFF.

The genes are TRBV6-5 and TRBJ1-1; D gene uncertain. The CDR3 is made up of 16 amino acids. V was cut by 2 bases and J by 3 bases, with 16 bases left in between. The germline V gene has CDR1 MNHEY and CDR2 SVGAGI. DNA of the CDR3: TGTGCCAGCAGTTACGCATTCCTACGGTTTGACACTGAAGCTTTCTTT. Protein sequence: CASSYAFLRFDTEAFF.

The sample holds one count of this clone. This chain joins TRBV29-1 and TRBJ1-2, with TRBD1 matching 9 bases. V was clipped by 8 bases and J by 6 bases; unmatched bases: 25. Germline CDR1 is SQVTM and CDR2 is ANQGSEA. The CDR3 length is 18 residues. CDR3 loop: CSSSVLGTHRGREDGYTF. CDR3 sequence (DNA): TGCAGCAGCTCCGTGCTAGGCACACACAGGGGGCGAGAGGATGGCTACACCTTC.

This clone has just a few counts. This chain uses TRBV10-3 with TRBJ2-2, with TRBD1 identical over 8 bases. The germline V gene encodes CDR1 ENHRY and CDR2 SYGVKD. With 7 bases clipped from V and 5 bases from J, the junction kept 9 bases outside the gene matches. The CDR3 has 15 residues. The CDR3 sequence: CAITPGQGWTGELFF. CDR3 bases: TGTGCCATCACTCCCGGACAGGGATGGACCGGGGAGCTGTTTTTT.

The chain couples TRBV30 to TRBJ1-4; D perhaps matches TRBD1 (6 bases). The CDR3 loop spans 14 amino acids. Germline CDR1 is GTSNPN and CDR2 is SVGIG (reference sequence). The CDR3, as DNA: TGTGCTTCAAACCCGCAGGGGAATGTCGAAAAACTGTTTTTT. Protein product: CASNPQGNVEKLFF.

This clone was seen a handful of times. The gene calls are TRBV7-2 and TRBJ2-3; 11 bases agree with TRBD2. The CDR3 consists of 16 residues. Unmatched junction bases numbered 7, after V lost 4 bases and J lost 4 bases. Germline CDR1 and CDR2: SGHTA and FQGNSA. The DNA of the CDR3 is TGTGCCAGCAGCTCAGGACTAGCGGGTGCCGCAGATACGCAGTATTTT. Protein: CASSSGLAGAADTQYF.

This chain joins TRBV5-1 and TRBJ2-1, with 10 bases that match TRBD2. The CDR3 runs 15 residues. The V gene's germline CDR1 is SGHRS and CDR2 YFSETQ. J was trimmed by 4 bases and V by 4 bases; bases with no gene match: 5. The CDR3 DNA reads as TGCGCCAGCAGCCAACCTAGCGGGAGATACAATGAGCAGTTCTTC. It yields the protein CASSQPSGRYNEQFF.

This clone has just a few counts. V and J are TRBV18 and TRBJ1-1, with TRBD1 identical over 7 bases. Germline loops: CDR1 KGHSH, CDR2 LQKENI. The J segment lost 7 bases and the V segment lost 4 bases, leaving 6 bases of the junction unmatched. The length of the CDR3 is 13 residues. This chain's CDR3 is CASSLTGVGEAFF. CDR3 sequence (DNA): TGTGCCAGCTCACTAACAGGGGTTGGTGAAGCTTTCTTT.

This clone was observed once. The V and J genes are TRBV6-1 and TRBJ1-6, with D perhaps TRBD1 (5 bases). The CDR3 covers 16 residues. Germline assignment: CDR1 MNHNS and CDR2 SASEGT. Trimming left V 4 bases short and J 7 bases short, with 17 bases between. CDR3 protein: CASSAHRGSANSPLHF. CDR3 nucleotides: TGTGCCAGCAGTGCCCATCGGGGGTCGGCCAATTCACCCCTCCACTTT.

V gene TRBV5-1 combines with J gene TRBJ2-1; no clear D. Germline CDR1 SGHRS, CDR2 YFSETQ. This CDR3 region has 14 residues. V was pared by 5 bases and J by 6 bases, with 15 bases between. The CDR3 nucleotides read TGCGCCAGCAGACAGCAGTCAGCAGTCAATGAGCAGTTCTTC. It specifies CASRQQSAVNEQFF.